The rows below give T cell receptor beta chains drawn from one sample of a study of PD-L1 blockade in urothelial cancer. Clones were sequenced by immunoSEQ multiplex PCR, and TCRdb holds only the in-frame ones, with some missing. The table has roughly 42,000 clones, about four fifths seen once; the top ten hold more than 2.5%. Sequences were derived from PBMCs, sampled around atezolizumab (anti-PD-L1) treatment. These receptors all come from a man aged 65 to 85 with urothelial cancer. CDR3s leave out the opening cysteine and the closing phenylalanine or tryptophan.

v_gene,j_gene,CDR3aa
TRBV6-1,TRBJ2-3,ASSDSGGPGSTDTQY
TRBV13,TRBJ2-7,ASSLGRGAYEQY
TRBV5-1,TRBJ1-1,ASSLYAPGNTEAF
TRBV11-2,TRBJ2-7,ASSSETSGYTYEQY
TRBV19,TRBJ1-2,ASTGLSLYGYT
TRBV7-2,TRBJ2-3,ASSRVQRGDTQY
TRBV7-9,TRBJ1-1,ASSSPDRVNTEAF
TRBV19,TRBJ2-1,ASSLRALQSSGYEQF
TRBV7-2,TRBJ1-1,ASFLIPAEAF
TRBV5-4,TRBJ2-3,ASSFGVATDTQY
TRBV9,TRBJ2-1,ASSVDPSGRSNEQF
TRBV5-1,TRBJ2-7,ASSLEGTSRVYEQY
TRBV14,TRBJ1-1,ASSQAWDSVNTEAF
TRBV19,TRBJ2-3,ASTPRGTDTQY
TRBV4-3,TRBJ2-7,ASSQDRGAYEQY
TRBV7-9,TRBJ2-2,ASSLSSRDTGELF
TRBV19,TRBJ2-2,ASSILAGGTGELF
TRBV5-8,TRBJ2-7,ASSLRYEQY
TRBV5-4,TRBJ2-5,ASSSGRGGETQY
TRBV19,TRBJ2-2,ASSNGGNTGELF
TRBV5-4,TRBJ2-7,ASSLNPGLAEQY
TRBV4-3,TRBJ1-4,ASSQDLFRESANEKLF
TRBV27,TRBJ2-2,ASKTTSGAVTGELF
TRBV7-9,TRBJ1-2,ASNPPGGGYT
TRBV2,TRBJ1-2,ASTGQGNYGYT
TRBV5-4,TRBJ1-2,ASSSSGSRAYGYT
TRBV11-1,TRBJ2-2,ASSPTTITGELF
TRBV5-4,TRBJ2-1,ASSPRGQGSYNEQF
TRBV5-8,TRBJ2-7,ASSYAGRTYEQY
TRBV7-8,TRBJ2-7,ASSLGDTPYEQY
TRBV5-4,TRBJ2-3,ASSSSWSADTQY
TRBV5-1,TRBJ2-1,ASSLAYGNEQF
TRBV4-3,TRBJ2-7,ASSQETGGYEQY
TRBV18,TRBJ1-2,ASSPPRAQGGYT
TRBV27,TRBJ1-2,ASSLSGGYGYT
TRBV18,TRBJ2-7,ASSPETVSYEQY